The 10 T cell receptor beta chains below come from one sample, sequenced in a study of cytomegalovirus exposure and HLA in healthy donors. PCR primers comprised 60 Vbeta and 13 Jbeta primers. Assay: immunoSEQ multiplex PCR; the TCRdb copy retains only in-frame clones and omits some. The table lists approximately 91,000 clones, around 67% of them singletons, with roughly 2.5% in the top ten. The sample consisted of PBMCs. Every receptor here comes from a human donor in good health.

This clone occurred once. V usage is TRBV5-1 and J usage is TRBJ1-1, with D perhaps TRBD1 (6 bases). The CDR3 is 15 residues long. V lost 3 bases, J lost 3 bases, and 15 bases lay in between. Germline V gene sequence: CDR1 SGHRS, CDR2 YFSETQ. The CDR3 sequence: CASSSSDSVYTEAFF. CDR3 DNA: TGCGCCAGCAGCTCCTCGGACAGTGTATACACTGAAGCTTTCTTT.

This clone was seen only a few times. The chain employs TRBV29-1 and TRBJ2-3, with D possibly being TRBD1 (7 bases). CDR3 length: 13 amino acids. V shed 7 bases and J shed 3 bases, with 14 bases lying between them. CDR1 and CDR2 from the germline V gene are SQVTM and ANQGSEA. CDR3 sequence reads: CSARQGGTDTQYF. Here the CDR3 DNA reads TGCAGCGCCAGACAGGGAGGAACAGATACGCAGTATTTT.

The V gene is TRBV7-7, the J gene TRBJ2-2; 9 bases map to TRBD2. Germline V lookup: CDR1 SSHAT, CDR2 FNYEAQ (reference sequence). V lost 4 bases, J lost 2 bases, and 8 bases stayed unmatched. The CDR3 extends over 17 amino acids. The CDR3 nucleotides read TGTGCCAGCAGCTCCAATAGCGGGGGCCCTAACACCGGGGAGCTGTTTTTT. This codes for CASSSNSGGPNTGELFF. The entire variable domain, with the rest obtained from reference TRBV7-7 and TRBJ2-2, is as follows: GAGVSQSPRYKVTKRGQDVTLRCDPISSHATLYWYQQALGQGPEFLTYFNYEAQPDKSGLPSDRFSAERPEGSISTLTIQRTEQRDSAMYRCASSSNSGGPNTGELFFGEGSRLTVL.

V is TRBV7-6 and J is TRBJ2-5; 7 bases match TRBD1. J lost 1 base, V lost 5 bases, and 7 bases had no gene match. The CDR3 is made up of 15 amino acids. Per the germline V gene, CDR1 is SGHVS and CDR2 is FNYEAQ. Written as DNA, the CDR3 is TGTGCCAGCAGCCCGACCGGGACAGCCCAAGAGACCCAGTACTTC. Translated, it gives CASSPTGTAQETQYF.

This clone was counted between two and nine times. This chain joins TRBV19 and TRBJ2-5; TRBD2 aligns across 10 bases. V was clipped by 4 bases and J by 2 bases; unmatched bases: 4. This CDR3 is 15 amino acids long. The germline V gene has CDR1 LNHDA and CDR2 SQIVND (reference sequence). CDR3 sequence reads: CASSTGLALQETQYF. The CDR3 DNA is TGTGCCAGTAGTACGGGACTAGCGCTACAAGAGACCCAGTACTTC.

CDR3 loop: CATSDDRANQETQYF. The CDR3 bases are TGTGCCACCAGCGACGACAGGGCGAATCAAGAGACCCAGTACTTC. The chain joins TRBV15 to TRBJ2-5; 7 nucleotides match TRBD1. CDR3 length equals 15 residues. V trimming: 5 bases; J trimming: 2 bases; junction bases outside the gene matches: 8. Germline lookup yields CDR1 LNHNV and CDR2 YYDKDF (reference sequence).

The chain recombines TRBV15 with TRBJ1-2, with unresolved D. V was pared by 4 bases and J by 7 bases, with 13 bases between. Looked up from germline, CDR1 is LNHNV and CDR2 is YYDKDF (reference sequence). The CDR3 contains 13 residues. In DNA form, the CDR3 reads TGTGCCACCAGCATAGGCTCCGGGAGTGGCTACACCTTC. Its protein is CATSIGSGSGYTF.

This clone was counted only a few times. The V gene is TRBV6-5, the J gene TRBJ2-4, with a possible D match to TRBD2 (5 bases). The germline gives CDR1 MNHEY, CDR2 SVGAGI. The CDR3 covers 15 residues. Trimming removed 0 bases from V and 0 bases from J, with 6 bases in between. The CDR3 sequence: CASSYSRAAKNIQYF. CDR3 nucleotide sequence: TGTGCCAGCAGTTACTCGAGGGCAGCCAAAAACATTCAGTACTTC.

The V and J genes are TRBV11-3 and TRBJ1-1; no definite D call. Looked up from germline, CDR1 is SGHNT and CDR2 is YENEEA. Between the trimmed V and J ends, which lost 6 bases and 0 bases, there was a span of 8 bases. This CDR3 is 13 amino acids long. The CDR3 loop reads CASSITVNTEAFF. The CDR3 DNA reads TGTGCCAGCAGTATCACGGTGAACACTGAAGCTTTCTTT.

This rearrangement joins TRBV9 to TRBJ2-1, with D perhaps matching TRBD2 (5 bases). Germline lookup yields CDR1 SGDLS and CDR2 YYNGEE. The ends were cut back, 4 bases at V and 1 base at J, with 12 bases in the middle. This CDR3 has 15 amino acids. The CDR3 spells CASSLRGESYNEQFF. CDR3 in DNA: TGTGCCAGCAGCCTTCGTGGGGAGTCCTACAATGAGCAGTTCTTC. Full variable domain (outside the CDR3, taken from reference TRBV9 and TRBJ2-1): DSGVTQTPKHLITATGQRVTLRCSPRSGDLSVYWYQQSLDQGLQFLIQYYNGEERAKGNILERFSAQQFPDLHSELNLSSLELGDSALYFCASSLRGESYNEQFFGPGTRLTVL.